This TCR beta chain was obtained from a study of CD8 T cells in Susac syndrome. Germline lookup yields CDR1 DFQATT and CDR2 SNEGSKA (reference sequence). Deletions cut 5 bases from V and 2 bases from J, with 15 bases between. The CDR3 contains 14 residues. Random-hexamer reverse transcription was applied to about 0.5 to 1 ug RNA. The TCR beta CDR3 was amplified by immunoSEQ multiplex PCR across 54 Vbeta, 13 Jbeta. MiXCR was run by TCRdb on the immunoSEQ multiplex PCR reads, yielding one entry per CDR3 protein. The sample carries around 200,000 distinct CDR3 sequences, over 90% recorded once. Sequencing of TCR beta drew on CD8+ and CD4+ T cells from blood. The study used treatment-naive patients who had stable or active relapsing-remitting disease as multiple sclerosis controls. Bulk CD8+ and CD4+ cells came from magnetic negative isolation; CD8+ TEMRA by FACS.

This TCR derives from a human donor with multiple sclerosis. The sample was CD4+ T cells from PBMCs. The chain carries TRBV20-1 and TRBJ1-2; D is unresolved. CDR3 amino acids: CSAAVGTQNYGYTF. CDR3 DNA: TGCAGTGCTGCCGTAGGAACCCAGAACTATGGCTACACCTTC.